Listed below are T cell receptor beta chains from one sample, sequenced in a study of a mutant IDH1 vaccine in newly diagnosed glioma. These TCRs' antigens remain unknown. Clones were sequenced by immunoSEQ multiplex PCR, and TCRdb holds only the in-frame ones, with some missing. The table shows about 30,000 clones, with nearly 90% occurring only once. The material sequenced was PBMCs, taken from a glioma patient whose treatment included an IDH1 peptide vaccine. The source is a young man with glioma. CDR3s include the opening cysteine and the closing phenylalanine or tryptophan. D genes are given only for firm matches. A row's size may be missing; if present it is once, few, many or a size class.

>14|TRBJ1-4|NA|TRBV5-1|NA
TGCGCCAGCAGCTTATACACGGCGGGGGAAAAACTGTTTTTT
CASSLYTAGEKLFF
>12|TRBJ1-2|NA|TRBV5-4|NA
TGTGCCAGCTCCTCCCTTACCTACGAACCCACCTTC
CASSSLTYEPTF
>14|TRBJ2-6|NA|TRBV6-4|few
TGTGCCAGCAGTGACTCTTGGGGGGCCAACGTCCTGACTTTC
CASSDSWGANVLTF
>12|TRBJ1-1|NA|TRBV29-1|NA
TGCAGCGCCCACCCCCTGAACACTGAAGCTTTCTTT
CSAHPLNTEAFF
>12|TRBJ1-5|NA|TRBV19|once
TGTGCCAGTAGTATCCTCATGGGGCCCCAGCATTTT
CASSILMGPQHF
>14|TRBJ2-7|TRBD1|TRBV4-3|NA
TGCGCCAGCAGCCCCGGGACAGGGTCCTACGAGCAGTACTTC
CASSPGTGSYEQYF
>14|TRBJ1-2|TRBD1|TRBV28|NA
TGTGCCAGCATGAATAACCCAGGGGGCGATGGCTACACCTTC
CASMNNPGGDGYTF
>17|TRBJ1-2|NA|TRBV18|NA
TGTGCCAGCTCCCTGCAGGAGGTGGCGTCATATAACTATGGCTACACCTTC
CASSLQEVASYNYGYTF
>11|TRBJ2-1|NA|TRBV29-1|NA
TGCAGCGTTGAAGATCAAACTAGTCAGTTCTTC
CSVEDQTSQFF
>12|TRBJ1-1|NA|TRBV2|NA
TGTGCCAGCAGTGATGCCCAGATCGAAGCTTTCTTT
CASSDAQIEAFF
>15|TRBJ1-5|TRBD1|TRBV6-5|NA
TGTGCCAGCAGTCACTCTGGACAGGGCCATCAGCCCCAGCATTTT
CASSHSGQGHQPQHF
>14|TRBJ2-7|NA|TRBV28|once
TGTGCCAGCACCTTCCGGGACCGCTCCTACGAGCAGTACTTC
CASTFRDRSYEQYF
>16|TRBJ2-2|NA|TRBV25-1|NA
TGTGCCAGCAGTGAATGGAGGGCAGCTAACACCGGGGAGCTGTTTTTT
CASSEWRAANTGELFF
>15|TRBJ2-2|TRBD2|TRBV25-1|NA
TGTGCCAGCAGTGAACCGGGGGGTGGTACCGGGGAGCTGTTTTTT
CASSEPGGGTGELFF
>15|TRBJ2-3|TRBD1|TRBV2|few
TGTGCCATCCAAAGGACAGGAGGATACACAGATACGCAGTATTTT
CAIQRTGGYTDTQYF
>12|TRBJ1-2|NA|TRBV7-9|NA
TGTGCCAGCAGCTTCGGGCACTATGGCTACACCTTC
CASSFGHYGYTF
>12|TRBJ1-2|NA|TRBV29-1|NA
TGCAGCGTTACCGGGGACTTCTATGGCTACACCTTC
CSVTGDFYGYTF
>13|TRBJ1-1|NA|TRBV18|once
TGTGCCAGCTCACCACCGAGGGGCACTGAAGCTTTCTTT
CASSPPRGTEAFF
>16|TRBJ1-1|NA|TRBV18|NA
TGTGCCAGCTCACGACAATTGACAGATATGAACACTGAAGCTTTCTTT
CASSRQLTDMNTEAFF
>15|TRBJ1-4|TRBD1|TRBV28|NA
TGTGCCAGCACCTCACCAGGGGGAGCTAATGAAAAACTGTTTTTT
CASTSPGGANEKLFF
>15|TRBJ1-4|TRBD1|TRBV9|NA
TGTGCCAGCAGCGGACAGGGGCCCCCTAATGAAAAACTGTTTTTT
CASSGQGPPNEKLFF
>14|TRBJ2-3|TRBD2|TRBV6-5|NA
TGTGCCAGCAGTCGGGGCCGGGAGGTGGGTACGCAGTATTTT
CASSRGREVGTQYF
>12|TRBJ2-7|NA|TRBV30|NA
TGTGCCTGGAAGGGTGGATCCTACGAGCAGTACTTC
CAWKGGSYEQYF
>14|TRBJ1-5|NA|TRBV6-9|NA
TGTGCCAGCAGTTATTGGGGGGCTGGACAGCCCCAGCATTTT
CASSYWGAGQPQHF
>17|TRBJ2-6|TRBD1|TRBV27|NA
TGTGCCAGCCACGTGGGGACAGGGGTTCCTGGGGCCAACGTCCTGACTTTC
CASHVGTGVPGANVLTF
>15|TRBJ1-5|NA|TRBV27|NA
TGTGCCAGCAGTTTAGTAGGGGGGGGTAATCAGCCCCAGCATTTT
CASSLVGGGNQPQHF
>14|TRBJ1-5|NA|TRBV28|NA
TGTGCCAGCAGTTTCCAGTCTAGCAATCAGCCCCAGCATTTT
CASSFQSSNQPQHF
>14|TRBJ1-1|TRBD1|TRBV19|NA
TGTGCCAGTAGTAGGGGACAGCTGAACACTGAAGCTTTCTTT
CASSRGQLNTEAFF
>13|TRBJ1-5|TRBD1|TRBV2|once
TGTGCCAGCGGACAGGGGGTAAAACAGCCCCAGCATTTT
CASGQGVKQPQHF
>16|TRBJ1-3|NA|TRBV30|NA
TGTGCCTGGTGCGACGGCCGCCGGAGCTCTGGAAACACCATATATTTT
CAWCDGRRSSGNTIYF
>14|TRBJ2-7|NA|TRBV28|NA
TGTGCCAGCAGTTCATACAGGCTTCCCTACGAGCAGTACTTC
CASSSYRLPYEQYF
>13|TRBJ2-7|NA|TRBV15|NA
TGTGCCACCAGCAGAGATACGGGCTACGAGCAGTACTTC
CATSRDTGYEQYF
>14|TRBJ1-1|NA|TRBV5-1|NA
TGCGCCAGCAGCGAGGGTTTCCCGGGGGGAGCGGCTTTCTTT
CASSEGFPGGAAFF
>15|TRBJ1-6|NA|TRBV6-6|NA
TGTGCCAGCAGTTGGTCTCAGGGAGGTAATTCACCCCTCCACTTT
CASSWSQGGNSPLHF
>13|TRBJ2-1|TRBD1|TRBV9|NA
TGTGCCAGCAGCGTAGGGGACAGGGTTGAGCAGTTCTTC
CASSVGDRVEQFF
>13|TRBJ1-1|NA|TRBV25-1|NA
TGTGCCAGCAGTGAATTAATCACGACTGAAGCTTTCTTT
CASSELITTEAFF
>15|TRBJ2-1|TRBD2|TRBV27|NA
TGTGCCAGCAGTTCGACTAGCGGGAGCCCCCGTAGGCAGTTCTTC
CASSSTSGSPRRQFF
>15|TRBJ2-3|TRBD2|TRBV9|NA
TGTGCCGCACCTGCCTCGGGAGGCCCCACAGATACGCAGTATTTT
CAAPASGGPTDTQYF
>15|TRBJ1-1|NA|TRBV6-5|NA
TGTGCCAGCAGTTATCTCGGAGACATGAACACTGAAGCTTTCTTT
CASSYLGDMNTEAFF
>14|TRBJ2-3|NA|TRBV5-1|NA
TGCGCCAGCAGCGCGGCGCTTAGCACAGATACGCAGTATTTT
CASSAALSTDTQYF
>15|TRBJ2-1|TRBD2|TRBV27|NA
TGTGCCAGCAGTTTTCTAGCGGGAGGGCAGGGTGAGCAGTTCTTC
CASSFLAGGQGEQFF
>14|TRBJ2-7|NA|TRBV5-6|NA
TGTGCCAGCAGCTTCCGGGTCCTACCCTACGAGCAGTACTTC
CASSFRVLPYEQYF
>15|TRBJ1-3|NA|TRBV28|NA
TGTGCCAGCAGTCCCCCTCGGGGGTCTGGAAACACCATATATTTT
CASSPPRGSGNTIYF
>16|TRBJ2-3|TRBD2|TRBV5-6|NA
TGTGCCAGCAGCGGGACTAGCCCGGGAGACACAGATACGCAGTATTTT
CASSGTSPGDTDTQYF
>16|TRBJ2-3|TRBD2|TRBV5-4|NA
TGTGCCAGCAGCGGGGTAGCGGGAGGGGGGGCAGATACGCAGTATTTT
CASSGVAGGGADTQYF
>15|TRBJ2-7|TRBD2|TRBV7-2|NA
TGTGCCAGCAGCTCAATAGCGGGACCCTCCTACGAGCAGTACTTC
CASSSIAGPSYEQYF
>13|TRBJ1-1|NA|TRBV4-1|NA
TGCGCCAGCAGCCAAGATGGTCGGCAGGCGGCTTTCTTT
CASSQDGRQAAFF
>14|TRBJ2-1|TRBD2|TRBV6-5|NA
TGTGCCAGCAGGGCGGGGACTAGTTCCAATGAGCAGTTCTTC
CASRAGTSSNEQFF
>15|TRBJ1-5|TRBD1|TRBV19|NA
TGTGCCAGTACCCTGGGACAGAGTAAGCGGCAGCCCCAGCATTTT
CASTLGQSKRQPQHF
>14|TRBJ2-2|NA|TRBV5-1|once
TGCGCCACCGCAGCGGCCCAGAACACCGGGGAGCTGTTTTTT
CATAAAQNTGELFF
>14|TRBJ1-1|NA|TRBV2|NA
TGTGCCAGCAGTGGCAGGAGATTGAACACTGAAGCTTTCTTT
CASSGRRLNTEAFF